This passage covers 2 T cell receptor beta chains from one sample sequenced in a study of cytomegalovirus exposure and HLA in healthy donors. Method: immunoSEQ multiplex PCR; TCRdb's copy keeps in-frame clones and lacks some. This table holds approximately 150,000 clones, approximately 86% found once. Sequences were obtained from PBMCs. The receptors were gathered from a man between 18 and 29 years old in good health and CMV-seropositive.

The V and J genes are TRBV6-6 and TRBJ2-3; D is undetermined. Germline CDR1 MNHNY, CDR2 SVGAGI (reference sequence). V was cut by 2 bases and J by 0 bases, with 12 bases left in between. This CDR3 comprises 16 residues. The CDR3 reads CASSYLLVTSTDTQYF. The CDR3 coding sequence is TGTGCCAGCAGTTACCTGTTGGTTACTAGCACAGATACGCAGTATTTT.

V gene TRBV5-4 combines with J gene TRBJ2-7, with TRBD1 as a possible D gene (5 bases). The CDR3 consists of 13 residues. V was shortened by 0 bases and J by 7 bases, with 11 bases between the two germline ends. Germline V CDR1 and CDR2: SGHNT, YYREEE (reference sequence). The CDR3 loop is CASSLAQGGEQYF. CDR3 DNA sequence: TGTGCCAGCAGCTTGGCGCAGGGTGGAGAGCAGTACTTC.